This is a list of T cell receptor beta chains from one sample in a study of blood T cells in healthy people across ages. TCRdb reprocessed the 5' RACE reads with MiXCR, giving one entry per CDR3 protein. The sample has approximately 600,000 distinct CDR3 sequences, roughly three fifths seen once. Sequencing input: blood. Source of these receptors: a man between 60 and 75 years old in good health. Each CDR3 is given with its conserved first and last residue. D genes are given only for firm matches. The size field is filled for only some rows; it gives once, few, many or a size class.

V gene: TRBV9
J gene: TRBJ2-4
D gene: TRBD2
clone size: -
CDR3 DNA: TGTGCCAGCAGCGTAGGTAGCGGGGGGAACATTCAGTACTTC
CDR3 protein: CASSVGSGGNIQYF

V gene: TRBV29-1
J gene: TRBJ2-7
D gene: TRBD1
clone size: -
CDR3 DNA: TGCAGCGTTGTCGTGGGACAGGGGGCGACCTACGAGCAGTACTTC
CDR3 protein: CSVVVGQGATYEQYF

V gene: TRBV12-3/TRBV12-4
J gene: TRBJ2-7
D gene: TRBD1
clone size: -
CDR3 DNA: TGTGCCAGCAGTTTTCGGGACAGGGGACCCTACGAGCAGTACTTC
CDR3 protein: CASSFRDRGPYEQYF

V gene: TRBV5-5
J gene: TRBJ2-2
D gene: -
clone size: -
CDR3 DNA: TGTGCCAGCAGCCCTAAGCTAGCGTACGCGAACACCGGGGAGCTGTTTTTT
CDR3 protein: CASSPKLAYANTGELFF

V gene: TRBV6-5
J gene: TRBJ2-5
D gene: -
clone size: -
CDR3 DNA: TGTGCCAGCAGTTCGCCTACAGGTGGTGGGGAGACCCAGTACTTC
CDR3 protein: CASSSPTGGGETQYF

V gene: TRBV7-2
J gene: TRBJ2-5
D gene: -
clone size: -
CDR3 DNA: TGTGCCAGCAGCCCACTGGGGGATTGGTGGGAGACCCAGTACTTC
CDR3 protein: CASSPLGDWWETQYF

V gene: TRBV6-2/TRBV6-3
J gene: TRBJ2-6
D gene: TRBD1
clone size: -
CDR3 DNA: TGTGCCAGCAGTTATCGGGACAGGGATGGGGCCAACGTCCTGACTTTC
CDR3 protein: CASSYRDRDGANVLTF

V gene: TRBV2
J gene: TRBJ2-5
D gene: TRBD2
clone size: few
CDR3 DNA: TGTGCCAGCAGTGAAGCGGGGGGGCTAGCGGGGGCACAAGAGACCCAGTACTTC
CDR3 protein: CASSEAGGLAGAQETQYF

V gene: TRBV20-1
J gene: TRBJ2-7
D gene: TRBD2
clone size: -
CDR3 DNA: TGCAGTGCTAGAACACTAGCGGGGGGGCCCTACGAGCAGTACTTC
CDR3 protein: CSARTLAGGPYEQYF

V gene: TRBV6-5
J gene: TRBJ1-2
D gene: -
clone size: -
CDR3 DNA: TGTGCCAGCAGTAGGGACTTGGCGCAGGGCTACACCTTC
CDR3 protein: CASSRDLAQGYTF

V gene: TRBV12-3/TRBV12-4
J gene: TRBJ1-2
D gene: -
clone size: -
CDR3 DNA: TGTGCCAGCAGTCGGGGCAGGATTGGCTACACCTTC
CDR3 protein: CASSRGRIGYTF

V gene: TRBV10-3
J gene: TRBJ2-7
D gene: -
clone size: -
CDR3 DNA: TGTGCCATGAAGGGGGCCGGGGGTACTGGTTCCTACGAGCAGTACTTC
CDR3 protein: CAMKGAGGTGSYEQYF

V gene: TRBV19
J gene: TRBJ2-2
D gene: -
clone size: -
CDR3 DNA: TGTGCCAGTAGTGTCCTATCGACTAGGGGCTACACCGGGGAGCTGTTTTTT
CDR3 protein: CASSVLSTRGYTGELFF

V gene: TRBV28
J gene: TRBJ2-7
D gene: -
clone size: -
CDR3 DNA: TGTGCCAGCACCACGAGGACTCTTCGCACGTACTTC
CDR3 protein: CASTTRTLRTYF

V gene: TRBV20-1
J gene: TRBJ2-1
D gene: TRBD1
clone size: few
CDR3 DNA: TGCAGTGCTGGCCGGGACAGGGGCGCGATAAACAATGAGCAGTTCTTC
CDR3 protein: CSAGRDRGAINNEQFF

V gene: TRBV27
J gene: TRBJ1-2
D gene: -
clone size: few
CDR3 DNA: TGTGCCAGCAGTTTGGCCGGCAGGGTGAATGGCTACACCTTC
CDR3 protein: CASSLAGRVNGYTF

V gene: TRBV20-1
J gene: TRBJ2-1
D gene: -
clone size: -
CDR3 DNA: TGCAGTGCTAGAGATCGACAAAGATCCTCCTACAATGAGCAGTTCTTC
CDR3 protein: CSARDRQRSSYNEQFF

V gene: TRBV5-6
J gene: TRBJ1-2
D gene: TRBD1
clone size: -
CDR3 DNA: TGTGCCAGCAGCTCGGCGGCAGGGGGCCAGGTGGTCTATGGCTACACCTTC
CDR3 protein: CASSSAAGGQVVYGYTF

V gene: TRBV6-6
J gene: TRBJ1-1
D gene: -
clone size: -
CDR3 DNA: TGTGCCAGCAGGCCACCCCCGGGGCTGAACACTGAAGCTTTCTTT
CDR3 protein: CASRPPPGLNTEAFF

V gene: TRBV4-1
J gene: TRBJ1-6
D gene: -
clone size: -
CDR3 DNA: TGCGCCAGCAGCCAAGATTTGGACAGACATAATTCACCCCTCCACTTT
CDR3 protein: CASSQDLDRHNSPLHF

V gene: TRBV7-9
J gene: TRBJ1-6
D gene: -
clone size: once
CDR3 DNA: TGTGCCAGCAGCCGTGACCGTGACCGGCAAAATTCACCCCTCCACTTT
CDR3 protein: CASSRDRDRQNSPLHF

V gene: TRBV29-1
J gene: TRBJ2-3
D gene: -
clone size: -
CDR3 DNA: TGCAGCGGACTTTCAAATCGAAATACGCAGTATTTT
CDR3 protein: CSGLSNRNTQYF

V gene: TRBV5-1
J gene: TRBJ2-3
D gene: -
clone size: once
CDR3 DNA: TGCGCCAGCAGATATGTCACAGATACGCAGTATTTT
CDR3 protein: CASRYVTDTQYF

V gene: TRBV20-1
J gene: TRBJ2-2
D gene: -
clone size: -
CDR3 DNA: TGCAGTGCTAGAGGGCAGGGCCAAGGTACAGCCGGGGAGCTGTTTTTT
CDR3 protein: CSARGQGQGTAGELFF

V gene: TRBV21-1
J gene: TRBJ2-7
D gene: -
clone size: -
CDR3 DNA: TGTGCCTGCAGCAAAAAGGAAAAAGGGCGTCCCAGGGTTTGGGGATCCTACGAGCAGTACTTC
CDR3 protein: CACSKKEKGRPRVWGSYEQYF

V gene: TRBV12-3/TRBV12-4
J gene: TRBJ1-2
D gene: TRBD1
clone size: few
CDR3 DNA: TGTGCCAGCAGTTTAAAGGGCAGGGGGCTTAGTTACACCTTC
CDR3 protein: CASSLKGRGLSYTF

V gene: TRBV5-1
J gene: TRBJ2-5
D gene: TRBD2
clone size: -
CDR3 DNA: TGCGCCAGCAGCTTGCTAGCGGGGGGGCGCGAAGAGACCCAGTACTTC
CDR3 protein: CASSLLAGGREETQYF

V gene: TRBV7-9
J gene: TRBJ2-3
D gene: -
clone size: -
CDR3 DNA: TGTGCCAGCAGCTTAGGCGGCGGAACCATGGCGGATACGCAGTATTTT
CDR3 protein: CASSLGGGTMADTQYF

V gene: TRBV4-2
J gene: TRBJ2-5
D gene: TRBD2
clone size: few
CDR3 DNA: TGTGCCAGCAGCCAGGCTAGCGGAGAAGAGACCCAGTACTTC
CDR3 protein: CASSQASGEETQYF

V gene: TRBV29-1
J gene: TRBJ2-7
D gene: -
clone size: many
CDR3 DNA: TGCAGCGTTGAAGGGGACACCAACCCCTACGAGCAGTACTTC
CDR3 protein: CSVEGDTNPYEQYF

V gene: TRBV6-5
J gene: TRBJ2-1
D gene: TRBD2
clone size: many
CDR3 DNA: TGTGCCAGCAGTCTCCGACTAGCCTACGGCTACAATGAGCAGTTCTTC
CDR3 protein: CASSLRLAYGYNEQFF

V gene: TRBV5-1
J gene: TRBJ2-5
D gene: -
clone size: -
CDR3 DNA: TGCGCCAGCAGCTCTCCGGAAAGGGAGGAGACCCAGTACTTC
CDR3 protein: CASSSPEREETQYF

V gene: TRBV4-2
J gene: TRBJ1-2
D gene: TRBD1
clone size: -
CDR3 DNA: TGTGCCAGCAGCCTAGGACAGGGCACCTCTAACTATGGCTACACCTTC
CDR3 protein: CASSLGQGTSNYGYTF

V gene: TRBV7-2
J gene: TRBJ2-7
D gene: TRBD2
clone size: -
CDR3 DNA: TGTGCCAGCAGCTTAGTTTTTAGCGGGGGGGCCAACGAGCAGTACTTC
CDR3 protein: CASSLVFSGGANEQYF

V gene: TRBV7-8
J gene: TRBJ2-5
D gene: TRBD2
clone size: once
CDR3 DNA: TGTGCCAGCAGGGCTAGCGGGGGGGCAGGACAAGAGACCCAGTACTTC
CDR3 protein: CASRASGGAGQETQYF

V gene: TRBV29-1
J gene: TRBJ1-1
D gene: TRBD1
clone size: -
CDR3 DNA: TGCAGCTCTCGACAGGGCTGGGGAGCGAGCACTGAAGCTTTCTTT
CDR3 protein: CSSRQGWGASTEAFF

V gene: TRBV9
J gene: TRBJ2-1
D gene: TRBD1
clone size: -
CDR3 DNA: TGTGCCAGCAGCGCCGGGACAGGGGTATTTAATGAGCAGTTCTTC
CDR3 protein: CASSAGTGVFNEQFF

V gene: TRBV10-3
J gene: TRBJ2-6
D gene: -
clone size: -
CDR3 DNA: TGTGCCATCACCGGAGGGGTGTCCTCTGGGGCCAACGTCCTGACTTTC
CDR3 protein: CAITGGVSSGANVLTF

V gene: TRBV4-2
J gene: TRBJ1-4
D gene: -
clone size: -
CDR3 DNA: TGTGCCAGCAGCCAAGATATTTTTGCGGGGTCTTGGGCAACTAATGAAAAACTGTTTTTT
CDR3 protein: CASSQDIFAGSWATNEKLFF

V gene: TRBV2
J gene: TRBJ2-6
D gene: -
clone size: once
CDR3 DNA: TGTGCCAGCAGGCGGGACAGTTCTGGGGCCAACGTCCTGACTTTC
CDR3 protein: CASRRDSSGANVLTF

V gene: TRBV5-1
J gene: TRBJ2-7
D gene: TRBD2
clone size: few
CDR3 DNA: TGCGCCACCCGGGAGGGGGACCAGTCCTACGAGCAGTACTTC
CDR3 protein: CATREGDQSYEQYF

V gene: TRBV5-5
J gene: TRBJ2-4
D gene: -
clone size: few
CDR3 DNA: TGTGCCAGCAGGTGGACCCCCCTGGGAAACATTCAGTACTTC
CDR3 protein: CASRWTPLGNIQYF